This T cell receptor (beta chain) was sequenced in a study of blood T cell repertoires in COVID-19. Clones were sequenced by immunoSEQ multiplex PCR, and TCRdb holds only the in-frame ones, with some missing. The table includes around 130,000 clones, approximately 88% detected once. Deletions cut 11 bases from V and 0 bases from J, with 11 bases between. This CDR3 has 13 residues. Per the germline V gene, CDR1 is LGHDT and CDR2 is YNNKEL (reference sequence). V and J are TRBV3-1 (or the pseudogene TRBV3-2) and TRBJ1-3; D remains ambiguous. Material for sequencing was peripheral blood. The source of this sequence is a man aged 55 to 69 with active or convalescent COVID-19. CDR3 loop: CASAGLSGNTIYF. For the CDR3, the DNA is TGTGCCTCCGCGGGCCTCTCTGGAAACACCATATATTTT.